One T cell receptor beta chain is described in this entry. This sample is drawn from a study of T cell changes during pregnancy in multiple sclerosis. V lost 8 bases and J lost 4; bases outside the gene matches: 14. The germline CDR1 and CDR2 sequences are MDHEN and SYDVKM. CDR3 length: 18 amino acids. Profiled with immunoSEQ multiplex PCR; TCRdb holds only in-frame clones, not every one. This table holds roughly 36,000 clones, approximately 91% found once. V and J are TRBV28 and TRBJ2-6; 10 bases align to TRBD2. Here the sequenced sample was peripheral blood, taken in the second trimester of pregnancy. This receptor was obtained from a female donor in good health, enrolled as a control in a pregnancy study. Here the CDR3 reads CASREREGLSVGANVLTF. CDR3 nucleotide sequence: TGTGCCAGCCGGGAGCGGGAGGGCTTATCGGTGGGGGCCAACGTCCTGACTTTC.